This entry features one TCR beta chain sequence. This specimen belongs to a study of blood T cell repertoires in COVID-19. As originally analysed: Nucleated cell counts were estimated from reference gene primer amplification. TCRdb keeps only in-frame clones here, not all; method: immunoSEQ multiplex PCR. V, J and clone size derive from that table, while D and trimming were established from the DNA sequence. The data contain 200,000 or so clones, roughly 90% of them singletons. Sequenced input: peripheral blood. The clonotype comes from a man aged 55 to 70 with COVID-19, enrolled during active disease.

The CDR3 reads CASSSPGQGGFGYTF. CDR3 DNA: TGTGCCAGCAGCTCCCCGGGACAGGGGGGTTTTGGCTACACCTTC. The chain employs TRBV7-2 and TRBJ1-2; 11 positions agree with TRBD1. Trimming removed 4 bases from V and 7 bases from J; junction bases left unmatched: 8. Germline CDR1 and CDR2: SGHTA and FQGNSA. The CDR3 spans 15 residues.